This T cell receptor beta chain is from a study of shared clonotypes between healthy human individuals. Study-wide context: Researchers assigned three CD4 naive, three CD4 memory, two CD8 naive and one CD8 memory plate to each donor.

Authors' processing steps: Filtering was not the same, since immunoSEQ gave junction-only sequences without quality scores. Some clones are missing from TCRdb's copy, which holds only in-frame ones; the method was immunoSEQ multiplex PCR. From that table come the V and J calls and clone size; the DNA was used to work out D and trimming. The sample lists about 2.1 million clones; approximately 92% were seen once. Germline V lookup: CDR1 WNHNN, CDR2 SYGVQD (reference sequence). The CDR3 is made up of 14 amino acids. The J segment lost 2 bases and the V segment lost 10 bases, leaving 7 bases of the junction unmatched. Naive CD8 cells were CD45RO-negative, positively selected for CCR7, excluding terminally differentiated effector memory CD45RA+ cells. Donors were healthy HIV-negative adults without recently reported acute infections or vaccinations.

Sequencing input: naive CD8+ T cells from PBMCs. The chain links TRBV10-1 to TRBJ2-5, with 10 bases matching TRBD2. This TCR derives from a man between 18 and 35 years old in good health. Some clones in this sample may be carry-over from other donors' samples. Here the CDR3 DNA reads TGCGCCATCGGACTAGCGGAGACACAAGAGACCCAGTACTTC. Protein product: CAIGLAETQETQYF.